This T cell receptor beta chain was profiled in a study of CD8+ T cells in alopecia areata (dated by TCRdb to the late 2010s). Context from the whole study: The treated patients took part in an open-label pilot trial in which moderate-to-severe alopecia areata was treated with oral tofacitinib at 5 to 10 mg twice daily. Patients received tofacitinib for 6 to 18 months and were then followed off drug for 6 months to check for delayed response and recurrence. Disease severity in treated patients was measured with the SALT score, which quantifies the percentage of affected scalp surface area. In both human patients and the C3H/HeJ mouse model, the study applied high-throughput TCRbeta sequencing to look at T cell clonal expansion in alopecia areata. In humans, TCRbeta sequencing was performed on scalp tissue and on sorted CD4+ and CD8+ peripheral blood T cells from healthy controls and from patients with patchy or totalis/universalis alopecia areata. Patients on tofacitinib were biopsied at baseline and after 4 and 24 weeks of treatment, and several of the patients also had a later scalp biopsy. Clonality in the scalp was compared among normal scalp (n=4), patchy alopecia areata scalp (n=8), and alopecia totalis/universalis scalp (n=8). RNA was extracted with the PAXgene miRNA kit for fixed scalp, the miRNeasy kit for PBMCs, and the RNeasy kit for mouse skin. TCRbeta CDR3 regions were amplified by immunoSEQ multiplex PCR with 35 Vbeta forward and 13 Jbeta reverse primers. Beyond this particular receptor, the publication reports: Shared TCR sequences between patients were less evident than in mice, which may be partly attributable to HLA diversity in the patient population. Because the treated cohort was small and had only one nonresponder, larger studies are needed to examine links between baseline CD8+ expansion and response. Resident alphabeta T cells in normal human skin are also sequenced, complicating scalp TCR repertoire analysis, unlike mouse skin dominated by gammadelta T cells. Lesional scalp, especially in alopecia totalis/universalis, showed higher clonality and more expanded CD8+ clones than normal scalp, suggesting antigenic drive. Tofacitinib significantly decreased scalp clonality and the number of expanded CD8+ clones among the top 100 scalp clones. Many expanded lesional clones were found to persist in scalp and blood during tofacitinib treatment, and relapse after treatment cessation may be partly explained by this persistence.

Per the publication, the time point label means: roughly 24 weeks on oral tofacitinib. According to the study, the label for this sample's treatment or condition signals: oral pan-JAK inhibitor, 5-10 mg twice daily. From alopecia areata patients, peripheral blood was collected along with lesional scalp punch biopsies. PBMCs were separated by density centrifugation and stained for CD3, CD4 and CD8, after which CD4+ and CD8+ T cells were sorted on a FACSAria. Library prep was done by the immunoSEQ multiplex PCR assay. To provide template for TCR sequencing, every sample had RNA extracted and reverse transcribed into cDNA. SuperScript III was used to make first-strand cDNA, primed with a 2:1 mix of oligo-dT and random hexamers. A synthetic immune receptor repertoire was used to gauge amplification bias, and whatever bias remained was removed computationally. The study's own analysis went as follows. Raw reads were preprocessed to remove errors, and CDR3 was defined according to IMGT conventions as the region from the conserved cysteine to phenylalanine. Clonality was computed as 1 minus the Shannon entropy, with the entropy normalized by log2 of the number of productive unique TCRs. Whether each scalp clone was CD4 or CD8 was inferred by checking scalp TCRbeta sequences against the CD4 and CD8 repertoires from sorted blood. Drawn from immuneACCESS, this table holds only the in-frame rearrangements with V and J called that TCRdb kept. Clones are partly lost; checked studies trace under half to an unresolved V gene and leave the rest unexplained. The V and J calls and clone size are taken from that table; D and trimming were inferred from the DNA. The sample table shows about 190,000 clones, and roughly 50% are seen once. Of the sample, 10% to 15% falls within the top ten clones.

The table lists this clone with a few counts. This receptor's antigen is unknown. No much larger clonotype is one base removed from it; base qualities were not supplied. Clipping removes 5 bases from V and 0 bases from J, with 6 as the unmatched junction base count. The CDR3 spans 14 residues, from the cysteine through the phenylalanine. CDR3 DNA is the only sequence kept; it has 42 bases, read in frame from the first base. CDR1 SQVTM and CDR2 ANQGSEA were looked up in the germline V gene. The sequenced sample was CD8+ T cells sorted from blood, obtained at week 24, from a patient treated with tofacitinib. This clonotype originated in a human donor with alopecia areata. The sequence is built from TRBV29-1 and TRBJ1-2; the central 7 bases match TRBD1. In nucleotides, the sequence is TGCAGCGTTCCCGACAGGGCTTCTAACTATGGCTACACCTTC. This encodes CSVPDRASNYGYTF.